A selection of T cell receptor beta chains follows, all from one sample in a study of blood T cell repertoires in COVID-19. Sequenced by immunoSEQ multiplex PCR; TCRdb stores in-frame clones only, minus some. The sample lists over 150,000 clones, 80% to 90% occurring once. Sequenced: peripheral blood. All receptors derive from a human donor in a cohort sampled during active COVID-19. Both conserved end residues are part of each CDR3. The D gene is left open where the match is weak. A clone size is listed for some rows: how often the clone was seen (once, few, many), or a class if it is expanded.

few	TRBD1	TRBV5-1	TRBJ2-2	TGCGCCAGCAGCTTGGCAGGGGGCGTGATGATCGGGGAGCTGTTTTTT	CASSLAGGVMIGELFF
.	TRBD2	TRBV5-1	TRBJ2-1	TGCGCCAGCAGCTTGTCCGGGACTACCTCCTACAATGAGCAGTTCTTC	CASSLSGTTSYNEQFF
.	.	TRBV18	TRBJ1-1	TGTGCCAGCTCACCTACCGCCAGGGGTGATAGCACTGAAGCTTTCTTT	CASSPTARGDSTEAFF
once	TRBD2	TRBV2	TRBJ2-5	TGTGCCAGCAGTGTTAACGGGGGGACCTCGTCAGAGACCCAGTACTTC	CASSVNGGTSSETQYF
.	TRBD2	TRBV6-4	TRBJ2-3	TGTGCCAGCAGTGACGGGACTAGCGGAACAGATACGCAGTATTTT	CASSDGTSGTDTQYF
once	TRBD2	TRBV11-1	TRBJ2-1	TGTGCCAGCAGCTTAGGACTAGCGGAATACAATGAGCAGTTCTTC	CASSLGLAEYNEQFF
.	.	TRBV10-3	TRBJ2-7	TGTGCCATCAACGAAGGTCAGGATGAGCAGTACTTC	CAINEGQDEQYF
.	TRBD2	TRBV10-3	TRBJ2-1	TGTGCCATCAGTGATGGGCTAGCGGTCTACAATGAGCAGTTCTTC	CAISDGLAVYNEQFF
.	.	TRBV5-1	TRBJ2-5	TGCGCCAGCAGCTTGGTGGCCAGCCAAGAGACCCAGTACTTC	CASSLVASQETQYF
.	.	TRBV30	TRBJ1-6	TGTGCCTGGAGGCCCAACAGTTCCTCCTATAATTCACCCCTCCACTTT	CAWRPNSSSYNSPLHF
.	.	TRBV28	TRBJ1-4	TGTGCCAGCAGTGTCACACAGGGAAAACTGTTTTTT	CASSVTQGKLFF
.	.	TRBV29-1	TRBJ2-5	TGCAGCGTTGAAGGGAACAGGGATTCAGAGACCCAGTACTTC	CSVEGNRDSETQYF
.	.	TRBV7-9	TRBJ1-6	TGTGCCAGCAGCCGCTGGGACTTTCCCCTCCACTTT	CASSRWDFPLHF
.	.	TRBV5-1	TRBJ2-7	TGCGCCAGCAGCTCCCAGGACTACGAGCAGTACTTC	CASSSQDYEQYF
once	.	TRBV18	TRBJ2-2	TGTGCCAGCTCACCTGTGGGCTACAACACCGGGGAGCTGTTTTTT	CASSPVGYNTGELFF